The T cell receptor (beta chain) described here comes from a study of T cell clones after liver transplantation. Clones were read by immunoSEQ multiplex PCR, and TCRdb kept only the in-frame ones, dropping some. The sample carries 55,000 to 70,000 clones, about 92% recorded once. The V end was cut by 5 bases, the J end by 4 bases, with 15 bases between. The CDR3 sequence is 15 residues long. Germline values: CDR1 SGHNT, CDR2 YENEEA. The chain links TRBV11-3 to TRBJ2-1; D may be TRBD1 (5 bases). The source material was CD4+ T cells from blood, sampled about 27 months after liver transplant. The sequence was obtained from a human patient who received a liver transplant. Some T cells here may be from the graft donor. DNA of the CDR3: TGTGCCAGCAGCGCCCTAGGACAAGGATACAATGAGCAGTTCTTC. Translating gives CASSALGQGYNEQFF.